One sample yielded the 27 T cell receptor beta chains listed below, sequenced in a study of shared clonotypes between healthy human individuals (TCRdb year 2020). The library relied on the immunoSEQ multiplex PCR assay. TCRdb retrieved this table from immuneACCESS and kept in-frame rearrangements only. Not all clones are present; in checked studies, unresolved V genes account for under half, and no reason is known for the remainder. The sample table holds some 1.4 million clones, of which more than 95% were seen once. The ten top clones hold about 1.2% of the sample. The material sequenced was naive CD4+ T cells sorted from blood. The sample's cell subset or site label, decoded: CD45RA+ positively selected. The receptors were sampled from a young man in good health.

This chain connects TRBV7-9 to TRBJ1-2, with D possibly matching TRBD1 (6 bases). V was trimmed by 5 bases and J by 0 bases, leaving 13 bases between them. CDR3 length: 15 amino acids. Germline values: CDR1 SEHNR, CDR2 FQNEAQ (reference sequence). The CDR3: CASSVHRDSNYGYTF. Written as DNA, the CDR3 is TGTGCCAGCAGCGTACACAGGGACTCTAACTATGGCTACACCTTC.

The V gene is TRBV18, the J gene TRBJ1-2; no firm D call. This CDR3 contains 16 residues. V lost 2 bases to trimming and J lost 0 bases, with 13 bases between them. Germline lookup yields CDR1 KGHSH and CDR2 LQKENI. The DNA of the CDR3 is TGTGCCAGCTCACCATTTGCGGGGAAAGCTAACTATGGCTACACCTTC. It encodes CASSPFAGKANYGYTF.

This rearrangement joins TRBV2 to TRBJ2-5; D unclear. Trimming pared 7 bases from V and 5 bases from J, leaving 11 bases between. The germline V gene has CDR1 SNHLY and CDR2 FYNNEI. This CDR3 contains 12 residues. The DNA of the CDR3 is TGTGCCAGCAAAAGGGATTCGGAGACCCAGTACTTC. Protein sequence: CASKRDSETQYF.

The chain is built from TRBV5-1 and TRBJ2-3, with 10 bases that match TRBD2. CDR3 size: 17 residues. Germline CDR1 is SGHRS and CDR2 is YFSETQ. The V segment lost 4 bases and the J segment 1 base; nucleotides outside the gene matches: 9. CDR3 loop: CASSTGGAGGGTDTQYF. The DNA for the CDR3 is TGCGCCAGCAGCACAGGAGGAGCGGGAGGGGGCACAGATACGCAGTATTTT. Full variable domain (missing parts from reference TRBV5-1 and TRBJ2-3): KAGVTQTPRYLIKTRGQQVTLSCSPISGHRSVSWYQQTPGQGLQFLFEYFSETQRNKGNFPGRFSGRQFSNSRSEMNVSTLELGDSALYLCASSTGGAGGGTDTQYFGPGTRLTVL.

On this clone: Other DNA sequences within the sample encode an identical CDR3. The chain recombines TRBV27 with TRBJ2-7, with D possibly TRBD2 on 5 matching bases. The germline V gene encodes CDR1 MNHEY and CDR2 SMNVEV (reference sequence). V dropped 3 bases and J dropped 5 bases, with 8 bases sitting between them. The CDR3 spans 12 residues. The CDR3 is CASSFRGNEQYF. For the CDR3, the DNA is TGTGCCAGCAGTTTTCGGGGTAACGAGCAGTACTTC.

This clone has a single count. The chain combines TRBV5-1 with TRBJ2-7; D possibly matches TRBD1 or TRBD2 (6 bases each). Germline assignment: CDR1 SGHRS and CDR2 YFSETQ. V was trimmed by 0 bases and J by 2 bases, leaving 15 bases between them. This CDR3 region has 16 residues. Here the CDR3 reads CASSLGPGAPPYEQYF. DNA of the CDR3: TGCGCCAGCAGCTTGGGGCCGGGGGCTCCACCCTACGAGCAGTACTTC.

The V gene is TRBV7-9, the J gene TRBJ2-7, with D perhaps given as TRBD1 or TRBD2 (5 bases each). CDR3 length: 13 amino acids. Trimming stripped 10 bases from V and 2 bases from J, with 15 bases between. Germline V gives CDR1 SEHNR, CDR2 FQNEAQ (reference sequence). The CDR3 DNA sequence: TGTGCCACCTCGGTACTGGGACCCTACGAGCAGTACTTC. Translated: CATSVLGPYEQYF.

The chain carries TRBV2 and TRBJ2-7; 10 bases fit TRBD1. The CDR3 length is 15 residues. V lost 4 bases, J lost 3 bases, and 6 bases stayed unmatched. Germline V gene lookup returns CDR1 SNHLY and CDR2 FYNNEI. CDR3 loop: CASSVGQGGIYEQYF. The CDR3 DNA reads TGTGCCAGCAGTGTAGGACAGGGGGGAATCTACGAGCAGTACTTC.

V is TRBV28 and J is TRBJ2-2; D gene unclear. The CDR3 extends over 13 amino acids. Germline V gene lookup returns CDR1 MDHEN and CDR2 SYDVKM. V lost 8 bases and J 7 bases, leaving 14 bases between the germline ends. CDR3 region: CASGHQPGGELFF. CDR3 coding DNA: TGTGCCAGCGGCCACCAACCGGGCGGGGAGCTGTTTTTT.

The count of this clone is one. This chain links TRBV7-9 with TRBJ2-1; 9 bases align to TRBD2. The CDR3 is 15 residues long. In germline, CDR1 is SEHNR, CDR2 FQNEAQ (reference sequence). Germline trimming cut 6 bases from V and 6 bases from J; bases unmatched to any gene: 9. The CDR3 coding sequence is TGTGCCAGCAGAACCTTTGGCGGGAGGGCCAATGAGCAGTTCTTC. This encodes CASRTFGGRANEQFF.

The V gene is TRBV18, the J gene TRBJ2-2; 11 bases fit TRBD2. The germline V gene has CDR1 KGHSH and CDR2 LQKENI. V lost 4 bases to trimming and J lost 1 base; unmatched junction nucleotides: 5. This CDR3 has 17 amino acids. In nucleotides, the CDR3 is TGTGCCAGCTCACAAATTGGGACTAGCGGGAACACCGGGGAGCTGTTTTTT. Amino acid sequence: CASSQIGTSGNTGELFF.

The rearrangement links TRBV5-1 to TRBJ2-5, with D maybe TRBD1 (6 bases). The CDR3 is 14 amino acids. The V gene lost 4 bases and the J gene lost 4 bases, with 14 bases spanning the gap. Germline V gene data show CDR1 as SGHRS and CDR2 as YFSETQ. The DNA for the CDR3 is TGCGCCAGCAGCCCCCAGGGGTTGGGAGAGACCCAGTACTTC. It is translated as CASSPQGLGETQYF.

V usage is TRBV7-9 and J usage is TRBJ2-1, with TRBD1 matching 9 bases. This CDR3 is built from 13 residues. Trimming at V came to 8 bases and at J to 3 bases, leaving 2 bases not matched to a gene. CDR1 is SEHNR and CDR2 is FQNEAQ in the germline V gene (reference sequence). CDR3 protein: CASGTGLYNEQFF. CDR3 DNA sequence: TGTGCCAGCGGGACAGGGCTCTACAATGAGCAGTTCTTC.

The chain links TRBV5-1 to TRBJ2-2, with TRBD1 as a possible D gene (5 bases). Germline V CDR1 and CDR2: SGHRS, YFSETQ. Trimming stripped 0 bases from V and 6 bases from J, with 15 bases between. This CDR3 is built from 16 residues. The CDR3 region is CASSLEARAIAGELFF. In DNA form, the CDR3 reads TGCGCCAGCAGCTTGGAGGCCAGGGCGATCGCCGGGGAGCTGTTTTTT.

This rearrangement joins TRBV6-5 to TRBJ1-5; the match to TRBD1 covers 7 bases. Unmatched junction bases numbered 4, after V lost 2 bases and J lost 6 bases. Germline lookup yields CDR1 MNHEY and CDR2 SVGAGI. This CDR3 has 14 residues. CDR3 region: CASSYGQGGQPQHF. CDR3 bases: TGTGCCAGCAGTTACGGGCAGGGGGGTCAGCCCCAGCATTTT.

V usage is TRBV9 and J usage is TRBJ1-4, with a weak D call TRBD1 (6 bases). The CDR3 loop spans 15 amino acids. Per germline, CDR1 SGDLS and CDR2 YYNGEE. The germline V and J ends were trimmed by 3 bases and 5 bases, with 14 bases remaining between them. The CDR3 nucleotides are TGTGCCAGCAGCGGCGAGGTGGGGGCAAATGAAAAACTGTTTTTT. This gives the protein CASSGEVGANEKLFF.

The chain uses TRBV27 and TRBJ2-7, with 8 bases lining up with TRBD1. CDR3 length: 15 amino acids. CDR1 is MNHEY and CDR2 is SMNVEV in the germline V gene (reference sequence). V was pared by 4 bases and J by 7 bases, with 12 bases of the junction left unmatched. The CDR3, as DNA: TGTGCCAGCAGTTACCAGGGCGACAGGGGTGGGGAGCAGTACTTC. It specifies CASSYQGDRGGEQYF.

This chain uses TRBV28 with TRBJ1-4, with a possible D match to TRBD1 (6 bases). The CDR3 is made up of 16 amino acids. Trimming took 3 bases from V and 0 from J, leaving 11 bases between them. From germline, CDR1 is MDHEN and CDR2 SYDVKM. This chain's CDR3 is CASSFTGTATNEKLFF. The CDR3 bases are TGTGCCAGCAGTTTCACAGGGACGGCAACTAATGAAAAACTGTTTTTT.

V usage is TRBV11-3 and J usage is TRBJ2-7; possible D gene TRBD2, 6 bases. CDR1 is SGHNT, CDR2 YENEEA, per germline. The CDR3 extends over 12 amino acids. Trimming removed 9 bases from V and 2 bases from J, with 11 bases in between. DNA for the CDR3: TGTGCCAGTGGGGGACTCCCCTACGAGCAGTACTTC. It codes for CASGGLPYEQYF.

The chain links TRBV5-1 to TRBJ2-7; no firm D call. The CDR3 is 14 amino acids. Trimming pared 1 base from V and 3 bases from J, leaving 11 bases between. Germline loops: CDR1 SGHRS, CDR2 YFSETQ. DNA for the CDR3: TGCGCCAGCAGCTTGTCGGCAGGCCACTACGAGCAGTACTTC. Translation gives CASSLSAGHYEQYF.

The genes are TRBV4-1 and TRBJ2-7; D remains ambiguous. This CDR3 has 15 residues. Trimming stripped 5 bases from V and 3 bases from J, with 17 bases between. Germline V lookup: CDR1 MGHRA, CDR2 YSYEKL. The CDR3 DNA reads TGCGCCAGCAGCTTGGATAGAGGACCGATCTACGAGCAGTACTTC. It specifies CASSLDRGPIYEQYF.

CDR3 sequence (DNA): TGTGCCAGCAGTACCGACGCAAGGTTACAGTACTTC. Its protein product is CASSTDARLQYF. V and J are TRBV2 and TRBJ2-5; D is ambiguous. With 5 bases removed from V and 11 bases from J, the gap between germline ends came to 15 bases. Looked up from germline, CDR1 is SNHLY and CDR2 is FYNNEI. This CDR3 has 12 amino acids.

The rearrangement joins TRBV5-6 to TRBJ1-5; 8 nucleotides line up with TRBD1. The CDR3 is made up of 14 amino acids. Germline V CDR1 and CDR2: SGHDT, YYEEEE. V gave up 4 bases and J gave up 7 bases; unmatched junction bases: 7. The chain's CDR3 is CASSPGQGPQPQHF. Here the CDR3 DNA reads TGTGCCAGCAGCCCAGGACAGGGTCCCCAGCCCCAGCATTTT.

V gene TRBV6-5 combines with J gene TRBJ2-2; perhaps TRBD2 as D (6 bases). The CDR3 runs 13 residues. The V gene lost 7 bases and the J gene lost 6 bases, with 12 bases spanning the gap. CDR1 and CDR2 from the germline V gene are MNHEY and SVGAGI. The CDR3 DNA reads TGTGCCAGCACCAACGGGGGTTCCGGGGAGCTGTTTTTT. It is translated as CASTNGGSGELFF.

This chain connects TRBV10-1 to TRBJ2-1, with TRBD2 matching over 7 bases. Unmatched junction bases numbered 11, after V lost 2 bases and J lost 10 bases. The CDR3 is 15 residues long. Germline V lookup: CDR1 WNHNN, CDR2 SYGVQD (reference sequence). The CDR3 sequence is CASSEGGRLREEQFF. CDR3 in DNA: TGCGCCAGCAGTGAGGGCGGTCGGTTGCGGGAGGAGCAGTTCTTC.

V and J are TRBV11-2 and TRBJ2-7; D is uncertain. CDR1 SGHAT and CDR2 FQNNGV come from the germline V gene. The CDR3 length is 15 residues. Trimming shortened V by 0 bases and J by 0 bases, and 9 bases separated the two germline ends. CDR3 in DNA: TGTGCCAGCAGCTTAGACCGTAGCCCCTCCTACGAGCAGTACTTC. Amino acid sequence: CASSLDRSPSYEQYF.

This chain joins TRBV29-1 and TRBJ2-2; 12 bases agree with TRBD2. The ends lost 7 bases at V and 3 bases at J; junction bases unmatched: 6. This CDR3 is 15 amino acids long. The germline gives CDR1 SQVTM, CDR2 ANQGSEA. The CDR3 protein is CSARTSGTDTGELFF. The DNA of the CDR3 is TGCAGCGCTCGGACTAGCGGGACTGACACCGGGGAGCTGTTTTTT.